The clone carrying this T cell receptor beta chain was counted a few times. What it recognizes is unknown. TCRdb independently ran MiXCR on the reads; one entry per CDR3 protein. The sample comprises some 680,000 distinct CDR3 sequences, roughly a third of which are singletons, and 2.8% rests with the top ten. The data originate from a study of T cell repertoires in cytomegalovirus infection. Trimming at V came to 5 bases and at J to 6 bases, leaving 18 bases not matched to a gene. The CDR3 runs to 17 residues. The study, taken as a whole, reports: Predominance within the ex vivo response was attributable to HLA-C-restricted CMV-specific TCR beta clonotypes.

The V call is TRBV12-3 or TRBV12-4, the J call TRBJ2-7, with 8 bases lining up with TRBD2. Material: PBMCs. The sequence derives from a human donor in good health (CMV status not recorded). Some clones in this sample may be carry-over from other donors' samples. The CDR3, as DNA: TGTGCCAGCAGTCCCGCGACCGGGACTAGGGGTTTGGGCGAGCAGTACTTC. It encodes CASSPATGTRGLGEQYF.